Detailed here is one T cell receptor (beta chain). The study assigned cohorts using participant-reported clinical history. This sample stems from a study of blood T cell repertoires in COVID-19. Study-level information: COVID-19 samples from acute and convalescent phases originated in the United States, Italy and Spain.

The CDR3 contains 16 residues. Germline loops: CDR1 LGHDT, CDR2 YNNKEL (reference sequence). V lost 0 bases, J lost 5 bases, and 10 bases stayed unmatched. Clones were sequenced by immunoSEQ multiplex PCR, and TCRdb holds only the in-frame ones, with some missing. This sample yields about 430,000 clones, of which about 88% are seen a single time; approximately 1.3% belongs to the top ten. V is TRBV3-1 (or the pseudogene TRBV3-2) and J is TRBJ2-7; 7 nucleotides line up with TRBD2. The sequencing sample was made of PBMCs or T cells enriched from blood (not recorded which). The TCR sequence derives from a young woman who had been exposed to COVID-19. The CDR3 protein is CASSQDRLGGSNEQYF. CDR3 coding DNA: TGTGCCAGCAGCCAAGATCGGTTGGGGGGGTCGAACGAGCAGTACTTC.